The rows below give T cell receptor beta chains drawn from one sample of a study of blood T cell repertoires in COVID-19. Sequenced by immunoSEQ multiplex PCR; TCRdb stores in-frame clones only, minus some. The data show a few hundred thousand clones, roughly four fifths seen once. Sequencing was done on a sample of PBMCs or T cells enriched from blood (not recorded which). The receptors come from a man aged 45 to 65 who had recovered from COVID-19. Both conserved end residues are part of each CDR3. A D gene is named only where the DNA matches it firmly. Part of the rows lack a size; the others show once, few, many or a class for expanded clones.

>TRBV28|TRBJ2-5|.|TRBD1
CASSLGQGLGTQYF
TGTGCCAGCAGTTTAGGACAGGGGTTAGGGACCCAGTACTTC
>TRBV7-3|TRBJ2-1|few|.
CASSFLGGRDNEQFF
TGTGCCAGCAGCTTTCTCGGCGGGCGGGACAATGAGCAGTTCTTC
>TRBV5-1|TRBJ2-5|.|.
CASSHQTRAETQYF
TGCGCCAGCAGCCACCAGACGAGGGCCGAGACCCAGTACTTC
>TRBV7-9|TRBJ1-4|.|.
CASSLQGKANEKLFF
TGTGCCAGCAGTTTACAGGGTAAAGCTAATGAAAAACTGTTTTTT
>TRBV5-8|TRBJ1-5|.|.
CASSLMLTDYSNQPQHF
TGTGCCAGCAGCTTAATGTTGACAGATTATAGCAATCAGCCCCAGCATTTT
>TRBV3-1/TRBV3-2|TRBJ2-7|.|TRBD2
CASTLSPGGLYEQYF
TGTGCCAGCACCCTCTCTCCGGGAGGTCTCTACGAGCAGTACTTC
>TRBV11-2|TRBJ1-1|.|TRBD1
CASSFTGGNTEAFF
TGTGCCAGCAGCTTCACAGGGGGGAACACTGAAGCTTTCTTT
>TRBV10-3|TRBJ1-2|.|TRBD1
CATGQPLNYGYTF
TGTGCCACGGGACAGCCGCTCAACTATGGCTACACCTTC
>TRBV5-1|TRBJ2-1|.|.
CASSLYNEGSNEQFF
TGCGCCAGCAGCTTGTACAACGAGGGTAGTAATGAGCAGTTCTTC
>TRBV18|TRBJ2-3|.|TRBD2
CASSPPEGLPAQYF
TGTGCCAGCTCACCACCGGAGGGACTACCAGCGCAGTATTTT
>TRBV6-5|TRBJ1-5|.|.
CASSYSNSHNQPQHF
TGTGCCAGCAGTTACTCGAACAGTCACAATCAGCCCCAGCATTTT
>TRBV4-2|TRBJ2-6|.|TRBD1
CASSQGQGSGANVLTF
TGTGCCAGCAGCCAGGGACAGGGCTCTGGGGCCAACGTCCTGACTTTC
>TRBV29-1|TRBJ2-7|.|TRBD1
CSVSKRDRGFEQYF
TGCAGCGTATCGAAGAGGGACAGGGGTTTCGAGCAGTACTTC
>TRBV3-1/TRBV3-2|TRBJ1-1|few|.
CASSRGGGRTEAFF
TGTGCCAGCAGCCGGGGCGGGGGAAGGACTGAAGCTTTCTTT
>TRBV15|TRBJ2-2|.|TRBD2
CATSTREGNTGELFF
TGTGCCACCAGCACGCGGGAGGGTAACACCGGGGAGCTGTTTTTT
>TRBV7-2|TRBJ2-7|.|.
CASSLAGTGFEQYF
TGTGCCAGCAGCTTAGCCGGAACAGGGTTCGAGCAGTACTTC